This T cell receptor (beta chain) was documented in a study of OX40 agonist ivuxolimab in advanced cancers. Germline assignment: CDR1 KGHSH and CDR2 LQKENI. Between the trimmed V and J ends, which lost 3 bases and 1 base, there was a span of 9 bases. The CDR3 covers 14 residues. Points from the study as a whole: There was clonal expansion of CD4+ and CD8+ blood T cells by week 6 at 0.1 to 3.0 mg/kg. The antigen specificity of the peripheral T cells (those that were expanded) was not determined. CD8+ T cells showed, on average, more clonal expansion than CD4+ cells.

The method was immunoSEQ multiplex PCR; TCRdb's version includes in-frame clones alone and lacks a portion of them. In the table there are 55,000 to 80,000 clones, over 75% of which are singletons. Of note for this clone: Its antigen is as yet unknown. Different DNA sequences within this sample yield the same CDR3.

The sample was CD4+ or CD8+ T cells sorted from blood, taken in a trial of the OX40 agonist ivuxolimab. This receptor was taken from an adult with an advanced solid tumor such as melanoma, head and neck, liver or kidney cancer. V and J are TRBV18 and TRBJ1-1; D not resolved. The DNA for the CDR3 is TGTGCCAGCTCACCCTCGGGAGGGAACACTGAAGCTTTCTTT. It codes for CASSPSGGNTEAFF.